Listed below are T cell receptor beta chains from one sample, sequenced in a study of control samples from healthy donors and cancer patients. Libraries were prepared by immunoSEQ multiplex PCR; TCRdb keeps only in-frame clonotypes and omits some of them. In the table there are some 3,100 clones, about 93% of which are singletons. Sequenced input: PBMCs. The receptors were gathered from a man aged 65 to 79 with lung cancer. The CDR3 runs from the conserved cysteine through the conserved F or W. D genes are given only for firm matches. The size field is filled for only some rows; it gives once, few, many or a size class.

cdr3_nt: TGTGCCAGCAGCTTGTATACTAGCACAGATACGCAGTATTTT; cdr3_aa: CASSLYTSTDTQYF; v_call: TRBV5-8; clone_size: NA; j_call: TRBJ2-3; d_call: NA
cdr3_nt: TGTGCCAGCACCTCTAAGCTAGCGGGGGGTTACGAGCAGTACTTC; cdr3_aa: CASTSKLAGGYEQYF; v_call: TRBV5-4; clone_size: NA; j_call: TRBJ2-7; d_call: TRBD2
cdr3_nt: TGCAGCGTTGACCAGGGGGCGCGTAATGAGCAGTTCTTC; cdr3_aa: CSVDQGARNEQFF; v_call: TRBV29-1; clone_size: NA; j_call: TRBJ2-1; d_call: TRBD1
cdr3_nt: TGTGCCAGCAGTTACGGGCAGGGGGGTAACGTCCTGACTTTC; cdr3_aa: CASSYGQGGNVLTF; v_call: TRBV6-5; clone_size: NA; j_call: TRBJ2-6; d_call: NA
cdr3_nt: TGTGCCAGCAGTGGTAAAGAGAACTATGGCTACACCTTC; cdr3_aa: CASSGKENYGYTF; v_call: TRBV2; clone_size: NA; j_call: TRBJ1-2; d_call: NA
cdr3_nt: TGTGCCAGCAGCGGGACGGGGAACTATGGCTACACCTTC; cdr3_aa: CASSGTGNYGYTF; v_call: TRBV6-2/TRBV6-3; clone_size: NA; j_call: TRBJ1-2; d_call: NA
cdr3_nt: TGTGCCAGCAGCCTGCGGGCCGCGACTAGCGGGGGGGATGAGCAGTACTTC; cdr3_aa: CASSLRAATSGGDEQYF; v_call: TRBV9; clone_size: NA; j_call: TRBJ2-7; d_call: TRBD2
cdr3_nt: TGCGCCAGCAGCCTTAGCGGACAGACATCGAATGAAAAACTGTTTTTT; cdr3_aa: CASSLSGQTSNEKLFF; v_call: TRBV5-1; clone_size: NA; j_call: TRBJ1-4; d_call: NA
cdr3_nt: TGTGCCAGCAGATCGCCGGGGTACAATGAGCAGTTCTTC; cdr3_aa: CASRSPGYNEQFF; v_call: TRBV6-5; clone_size: NA; j_call: TRBJ2-1; d_call: NA
cdr3_nt: TGCGCCAGCAGCCCACAGGGGGTCTCCTACGAGCAGTACTTC; cdr3_aa: CASSPQGVSYEQYF; v_call: TRBV5-1; clone_size: NA; j_call: TRBJ2-7; d_call: TRBD1
cdr3_nt: TGTGCCAGCAGCCAAACTTTTCGAATTTTGGCCGGGACCCCGGTTATGACGGCCCAGTACTTC; cdr3_aa: CASSQTFRILAGTPVMTAQYF; v_call: TRBV14; clone_size: NA; j_call: TRBJ2-5; d_call: NA
cdr3_nt: TGTGCCAGCAGCTTGTCCGGGGGAAGTTCCTACGAGCAGTACTTC; cdr3_aa: CASSLSGGSSYEQYF; v_call: TRBV5-4; clone_size: NA; j_call: TRBJ2-7; d_call: NA
cdr3_nt: TGTGCCACCGAGGACAGGGTCAAAAACATTCAGTACTTC; cdr3_aa: CATEDRVKNIQYF; v_call: TRBV7-9; clone_size: NA; j_call: TRBJ2-4; d_call: TRBD1
cdr3_nt: TGTGCCAGCAGCTTATTGGGTCCCCCGGATGAAAAACTGTTTTTT; cdr3_aa: CASSLLGPPDEKLFF; v_call: TRBV7-9; clone_size: NA; j_call: TRBJ1-4; d_call: NA
cdr3_nt: TGTGCCAGCCGAGCGGGGGGGCCTTACAATGAGCAGTTCTTC; cdr3_aa: CASRAGGPYNEQFF; v_call: TRBV9; clone_size: NA; j_call: TRBJ2-1; d_call: TRBD2
cdr3_nt: TGTGCCAGCAGTGAATCCCCAGGCCTCAGCTCACCCCTCCACTTT; cdr3_aa: CASSESPGLSSPLHF; v_call: TRBV25-1; clone_size: NA; j_call: TRBJ1-6; d_call: NA
cdr3_nt: TGTGCCAGCAGCTTGTATACCTATGGGTCCGAGACCCAGTACTTC; cdr3_aa: CASSLYTYGSETQYF; v_call: TRBV7-6; clone_size: once; j_call: TRBJ2-5; d_call: NA
cdr3_nt: TGTGCCAGCACGGGGGAGAGGACCGGGGAGCTGTTTTTT; cdr3_aa: CASTGERTGELFF; v_call: TRBV9; clone_size: NA; j_call: TRBJ2-2; d_call: NA
cdr3_nt: TGCGCCAGCAGCTTGGCCGGGAGCCGGGAACTGTTTTTT; cdr3_aa: CASSLAGSRELFF; v_call: TRBV5-1; clone_size: few; j_call: TRBJ1-4; d_call: NA
cdr3_nt: TGTGCCAGCAGCCCGCGCGGCGGACTAGGGGTCACAGATACGCAGTATTTT; cdr3_aa: CASSPRGGLGVTDTQYF; v_call: TRBV9; clone_size: NA; j_call: TRBJ2-3; d_call: TRBD2
cdr3_nt: TGTGCCAGCAGCCCCGGACAGGGCCCAGGTCCCACCTACGAGCAGTACTTC; cdr3_aa: CASSPGQGPGPTYEQYF; v_call: TRBV5-4; clone_size: NA; j_call: TRBJ2-7; d_call: TRBD1
cdr3_nt: TGTGCCAGTAGTTTTCAGGGGGGGGAGCAGTTCTTC; cdr3_aa: CASSFQGGEQFF; v_call: TRBV19; clone_size: NA; j_call: TRBJ2-1; d_call: NA
cdr3_nt: TGTGCCTGGAGTCGGCAGGGGGTAGGTGAGCAGTTCTTC; cdr3_aa: CAWSRQGVGEQFF; v_call: TRBV30; clone_size: NA; j_call: TRBJ2-1; d_call: TRBD1
cdr3_nt: TGCGCCAGCGGTCGACAGGGGGAGTTGAATGGCTACACCTTC; cdr3_aa: CASGRQGELNGYTF; v_call: TRBV10-2; clone_size: NA; j_call: TRBJ1-2; d_call: TRBD1
cdr3_nt: TGTGCCACCAGTGAGGACGGGGCTGGGGCCAACGTCCTGACTTTC; cdr3_aa: CATSEDGAGANVLTF; v_call: TRBV24-1; clone_size: NA; j_call: TRBJ2-6; d_call: NA
cdr3_nt: TGCGCCAGCAGCCCCTATGGGACAGGGGCCGGGGAGCTGTTTTTT; cdr3_aa: CASSPYGTGAGELFF; v_call: TRBV4-1; clone_size: NA; j_call: TRBJ2-2; d_call: TRBD1
cdr3_nt: TGTGCCAGCAGCTTCGGGACTCACGACACAGATACGCAGTATTTT; cdr3_aa: CASSFGTHDTDTQYF; v_call: TRBV5-4; clone_size: NA; j_call: TRBJ2-3; d_call: NA
cdr3_nt: TGTGCCAGCAGCGTAGGAGGGGGCTGGGGCTACACCTTC; cdr3_aa: CASSVGGGWGYTF; v_call: TRBV9; clone_size: NA; j_call: TRBJ1-2; d_call: TRBD1
cdr3_nt: TGTGCCAGCAGCGTAGGAGCAGGGGGCGGTTCACCCCTCCACTTT; cdr3_aa: CASSVGAGGGSPLHF; v_call: TRBV9; clone_size: NA; j_call: TRBJ1-6; d_call: TRBD1
cdr3_nt: TGTGCCAGTTTGTTTACGGGGGGCGGGACAGATACGCAGTATTTT; cdr3_aa: CASLFTGGGTDTQYF; v_call: TRBV11-2; clone_size: NA; j_call: TRBJ2-3; d_call: NA
cdr3_nt: TGTGCCAGCAGTTCAGCGGGGGGTGGGAACAATGAGCAGTTCTTC; cdr3_aa: CASSSAGGGNNEQFF; v_call: TRBV27; clone_size: NA; j_call: TRBJ2-1; d_call: TRBD2
cdr3_nt: TGCAGCCCGAGACAGGAATCCTATGGCTACACCTTC; cdr3_aa: CSPRQESYGYTF; v_call: TRBV29-1; clone_size: NA; j_call: TRBJ1-2; d_call: NA
cdr3_nt: TGTGCCAGCAGCCGGGGACAGGGGCCTTCTTGGCCCCAGCATTTT; cdr3_aa: CASSRGQGPSWPQHF; v_call: TRBV14; clone_size: NA; j_call: TRBJ1-5; d_call: TRBD1
cdr3_nt: TGCGCCAGCAGTCCTAGCGGGGGGGCCTACGAGCAGTACTTC; cdr3_aa: CASSPSGGAYEQYF; v_call: TRBV10-2; clone_size: NA; j_call: TRBJ2-7; d_call: TRBD2
cdr3_nt: TGTGCCAGCAGCTTAAGTTCCGCCGTTCCCTACACCGGGGAGCTGTTTTTT; cdr3_aa: CASSLSSAVPYTGELFF; v_call: TRBV13; clone_size: NA; j_call: TRBJ2-2; d_call: NA
cdr3_nt: TGTGCCAGCAGTTCCACAGGGCCGGGGGAGCTGTTTTTT; cdr3_aa: CASSSTGPGELFF; v_call: TRBV25-1; clone_size: NA; j_call: TRBJ2-2; d_call: NA
cdr3_nt: TGTGCCAGCAGCCGGGTGGCGGGGGAATACACAGATACGCAGTATTTT; cdr3_aa: CASSRVAGEYTDTQYF; v_call: TRBV3-1/TRBV3-2; clone_size: NA; j_call: TRBJ2-3; d_call: TRBD2
cdr3_nt: TGTGCTAGTGGTTTGCCCGGGGGAGCCTACGAGCAGTACTTC; cdr3_aa: CASGLPGGAYEQYF; v_call: TRBV12-5; clone_size: NA; j_call: TRBJ2-7; d_call: NA
cdr3_nt: TGTGCCAGCAGCCTTTCGGGACAGTTTAATGAAAAACTGTTTTTT; cdr3_aa: CASSLSGQFNEKLFF; v_call: TRBV3-1/TRBV3-2; clone_size: NA; j_call: TRBJ1-4; d_call: TRBD1
cdr3_nt: TGTGCCAGCTCACGGGACACTAAAAACACTGAAGCTTTCTTT; cdr3_aa: CASSRDTKNTEAFF; v_call: TRBV18; clone_size: NA; j_call: TRBJ1-1; d_call: NA
cdr3_nt: TGTGCCAGCAGTGAAAGGCCTGGGGCCCATAATGAAAAACTGTTTTTT; cdr3_aa: CASSERPGAHNEKLFF; v_call: TRBV6-1; clone_size: NA; j_call: TRBJ1-4; d_call: NA
cdr3_nt: TGTGCCAGCAGCTTAGGCAGGCCATCCTACGAGCAGTACTTC; cdr3_aa: CASSLGRPSYEQYF; v_call: TRBV7-9; clone_size: NA; j_call: TRBJ2-7; d_call: NA
cdr3_nt: TGTGCCAGCAGCCTGGGACTAGCGAACACCGGGGAGCTGTTTTTT; cdr3_aa: CASSLGLANTGELFF; v_call: TRBV7-9; clone_size: NA; j_call: TRBJ2-2; d_call: TRBD2
cdr3_nt: TGCGCCAGCAGCCGAGGGACAGTGAACACCGGGGAGCTGTTTTTT; cdr3_aa: CASSRGTVNTGELFF; v_call: TRBV4-1; clone_size: few; j_call: TRBJ2-2; d_call: TRBD1
cdr3_nt: TGTGCCAGCAGCCCCCAGGGGTGGGCGGATCGTTCCTATGGCTACACCTTC; cdr3_aa: CASSPQGWADRSYGYTF; v_call: TRBV7-2; clone_size: NA; j_call: TRBJ1-2; d_call: NA
cdr3_nt: TGTGCCAGCAGCTTAATTTTGACAGAGGTGGCTTTCTTT; cdr3_aa: CASSLILTEVAFF; v_call: TRBV7-3; clone_size: NA; j_call: TRBJ1-1; d_call: NA
cdr3_nt: TGTGCCAGTAGTATAACAGCTAACACTGAAGCTTTCTTT; cdr3_aa: CASSITANTEAFF; v_call: TRBV19; clone_size: once; j_call: TRBJ1-1; d_call: NA
cdr3_nt: TGTGCCAGCAGTGCTTTTCTAGACAATGAGCAGTTCTTC; cdr3_aa: CASSAFLDNEQFF; v_call: TRBV2; clone_size: once; j_call: TRBJ2-1; d_call: NA
cdr3_nt: TGTGCCAGCAGTGAGGACTGGGGCAATCAGCCCCAGCATTTT; cdr3_aa: CASSEDWGNQPQHF; v_call: TRBV6-1; clone_size: NA; j_call: TRBJ1-5; d_call: NA
cdr3_nt: TGTGCCAGCAGCTTAGTCGCCGGTAACACCGGGGAGCTGTTTTTT; cdr3_aa: CASSLVAGNTGELFF; v_call: TRBV7-8; clone_size: NA; j_call: TRBJ2-2; d_call: NA